The source of this T cell receptor (beta chain) is a study of T-cell reconstitution after alpha-beta-depleted transplantation in children. Study conclusions and caveats: Where alpha-beta T cells came from about two months after transplant was reportedly several hundred expanded graft clones.

The CDR3 runs 18 residues. The germline V gene has CDR1 MGHRA and CDR2 YSYEKL. Trimming stripped 0 bases from V and 6 bases from J, with 21 bases between. This clonotype appeared a single time. The target antigen is unknown. Construction of the TCRbeta library involved unique molecular identifiers. TCRdb re-called the PCR reads through MiXCR, storing one row per CDR3 protein. The sample yields 98,000 or so distinct CDR3 sequences, around a quarter seen once. The source was PBMCs, collected before TCRalphabeta/CD19-depleted stem cell transplant. This rearrangement joins TRBV4-1 to TRBJ2-1, with D tentatively TRBD2 (5 bases). This TCR was sampled from a boy between 2 and 15 years old with acute lymphoblastic leukemia, due to receive a stem cell transplant. Here the CDR3 reads CASSQDGVEVRSGNEQFF. The CDR3 nucleotides read TGCGCCAGCAGCCAAGACGGGGTAGAGGTCCGGTCGGGCAATGAGCAGTTCTTC.